The 23 T cell receptor beta chains below come from one sample, sequenced in a study of blood T cell repertoires in COVID-19. This table comes from immunoSEQ multiplex PCR, and its TCRdb copy is limited to in-frame clones, with some not included. This sample carries about 99,000 clones, roughly 80% of them seen once, and the ten largest clones take 4% to 6%. The source material was peripheral blood. These TCRs come from a man at least 80 years old with COVID-19, enrolled during active disease.

This rearrangement joins TRBV30 to TRBJ1-6; D gene ambiguous. The length of the CDR3 is 12 residues. V gave up 0 bases and J gave up 11 bases, with 8 bases separating them. Per the germline V gene, CDR1 is GTSNPN and CDR2 is SVGIG (reference sequence). The CDR3 region has the DNA TGTGCCTGGAGTGTACGGGGAGCACCCCTCCACTTT. Protein product: CAWSVRGAPLHF.

This chain uses TRBV12-3 or TRBV12-4 with TRBJ1-5, with unresolved D. CDR3 length equals 13 residues. Deletions cut 2 bases from V and 0 bases from J, with 2 bases between. The CDR3 nucleotides are TGTGCCAGCAGTTTATATAGCAATCAGCCCCAGCATTTT. Translated: CASSLYSNQPQHF.

The sample holds a few counts of this clone. This chain connects TRBV27 to TRBJ2-7; TRBD2 matches 14 bases. The V gene's germline CDR1 is MNHEY and CDR2 SMNVEV (reference sequence). V shed 2 bases and J 4 bases; nucleotides not matched to a gene: 7. This CDR3 spans 17 amino acids. The CDR3 DNA sequence: TGTGCCAGCAGTTTAGGGACTAGCGGGAGTATTTTGTACGAGCAGTACTTC. Translated, it gives CASSLGTSGSILYEQYF.

This sequence joins TRBV19 and TRBJ1-4; 9 bases fit TRBD1. Unmatched junction bases numbered 8, after V lost 4 bases and J lost 8 bases. The CDR3 is made up of 15 amino acids. From germline, CDR1 is LNHDA and CDR2 SQIVND (reference sequence). The CDR3 spells CASSTRTGEVEKLFF. CDR3 sequence (DNA): TGTGCCAGTAGTACCCGGACAGGGGAAGTCGAAAAACTGTTTTTT.

The chain couples TRBV10-3 to TRBJ2-7; 7 bases align to TRBD1. Trimming removed 7 bases from V and 6 bases from J; junction bases left unmatched: 9. The CDR3 loop spans 13 amino acids. The germline gives CDR1 ENHRY, CDR2 SYGVKD. The CDR3 nucleotides are TGTGCCATCACTCCGACAGGGTATGGCGAGCAGTACTTC. As protein: CAITPTGYGEQYF.

This chain's CDR3 is CASSYWAGGYEQYF. The CDR3 nucleotides are TGTGCCAGCAGTTACTGGGCGGGGGGATACGAGCAGTACTTC. V gene TRBV6-5 combines with J gene TRBJ2-7, with 8 positions matching TRBD2. The CDR3 is made up of 14 amino acids. Germline V gives CDR1 MNHEY, CDR2 SVGAGI. V trimming: 1 base; J trimming: 4 bases; junction bases outside the gene matches: 3.

The chain recombines TRBV4-2 with TRBJ1-2, with 9 bases matching TRBD1. The germline gives CDR1 LGHNA, CDR2 YNFKEQ. Trimming took 4 bases from V and 8 from J; bases not matched to a gene: 11. The CDR3 has 15 amino acids. DNA for the CDR3: TGTGCCAGCAGCCTCCAAGAGGGACAGGGTCTAGGCTACACCTTC. This gives the protein CASSLQEGQGLGYTF.

The CDR3, as DNA: TGTGCCAGCAGTGAAAACAGGGGGCCGTATTATGGCTACACCTTC. Protein product: CASSENRGPYYGYTF. The chain links TRBV6-1 to TRBJ1-2, with 9 bases fitting TRBD1. Trimming removed 2 bases from V and 5 bases from J; junction bases left unmatched: 6. CDR3 length equals 15 residues. The V gene's germline CDR1 is MNHNS and CDR2 SASEGT.

The gene calls are TRBV5-1 and TRBJ1-1; TRBD1 aligns across 10 bases. The J segment lost 2 bases and the V segment lost 0 bases, leaving 4 bases of the junction unmatched. The CDR3 extends over 16 amino acids. CDR1 is SGHRS, CDR2 YFSETQ, per germline. DNA for the CDR3: TGCGCCAGCAGCTTGGCGGGACAGGGGACCAACACTGAAGCTTTCTTT. Its protein product is CASSLAGQGTNTEAFF.

The gene calls are TRBV6-5 and TRBJ1-5; D remains unclear. Germline CDR1 reads MNHEY; CDR2 reads SVGAGI. The germline V and J ends were trimmed by 6 bases and 2 bases, with 14 bases remaining between them. There are 15 residues in the CDR3. CDR3 sequence (DNA): TGTGCCAGCAGGGGAGCACGTAGTGGCAATCAGCCCCAGCATTTT. Translating it yields CASRGARSGNQPQHF.

The V and J genes are TRBV5-5 and TRBJ1-5, with 7 bases that match TRBD1. CDR1 is SGHKS and CDR2 is YYEKEE in the germline V gene (reference sequence). With 4 bases clipped from V and 1 base from J, the junction kept 17 bases outside the gene matches. The CDR3 length is 19 residues. In DNA form, the CDR3 reads TGTGCCAGCAGCCAAACGTATAGACAGGGCTGGGGCAGCAATCAGCCCCAGCATTTT. Protein: CASSQTYRQGWGSNQPQHF.

The chain combines TRBV6-2 or TRBV6-3 with TRBJ2-7; 7 nucleotides line up with TRBD2. Germline-derived CDR1 and CDR2 are MNHEY and SVGEGT. The trim removed 6 bases at V and 0 bases at J, leaving 5 bases unmatched. This CDR3 has 14 residues. The DNA for the CDR3 is TGTGCCAGCAGCCAAGGACTAGGCTCCTACGAGCAGTACTTC. This sequence encodes CASSQGLGSYEQYF.

The chain recombines TRBV30 with TRBJ2-6; D may be TRBD1 (6 bases). The CDR3 spans 17 residues. Germline V gene sequence: CDR1 GTSNPN, CDR2 SVGIG (reference sequence). Trimming cost V 0 bases and J 2 bases, with 14 bases left between them. CDR3 residues: CAWSVRAGAAGANVLTF. DNA for the CDR3: TGTGCCTGGAGTGTACGGGCAGGGGCAGCTGGGGCCAACGTCCTGACTTTC.

This sequence joins TRBV27 and TRBJ1-1, with 8 bases aligning to TRBD1. CDR1 and CDR2 from the germline V gene are MNHEY and SMNVEV (reference sequence). The CDR3 loop spans 16 amino acids. With V trimmed by 5 bases and J by 0 bases, 8 bases remained unmatched. CDR3 region: CASSAGQGGLNTEAFF. The CDR3 DNA is TGTGCCAGCAGTGCAGGACAGGGCGGCCTGAACACTGAAGCTTTCTTT.

The chain is built from TRBV5-1 and TRBJ2-5, with a weak D call TRBD1 (5 bases). Germline V gives CDR1 SGHRS, CDR2 YFSETQ. This CDR3 is 14 amino acids long. V was cut by 2 bases and J by 0 bases, with 8 bases left in between. This CDR3 is CASSFDRDQETQYF. In nucleotides, the CDR3 is TGCGCCAGCAGCTTCGACAGAGACCAAGAGACCCAGTACTTC. The full variable domain, rest sourced from reference TRBV5-1 and TRBJ2-5, is KAGVTQTPRYLIKTRGQQVTLSCSPISGHRSVSWYQQTPGQGLQFLFEYFSETQRNKGNFPGRFSGRQFSNSRSEMNVSTLELGDSALYLCASSFDRDQETQYFGPGTRLLVL.

This chain uses TRBV6-6 with TRBJ1-3; 7 nucleotides line up with TRBD1. J was trimmed by 0 bases and V by 7 bases; bases with no gene match: 6. The CDR3 has 15 residues. Germline V gene lookup returns CDR1 MNHNY and CDR2 SVGAGI (reference sequence). The CDR3 sequence: CASTRTGASGNTIYF. In DNA form, the CDR3 reads TGTGCCAGCACCAGAACAGGGGCCTCTGGAAACACCATATATTTT.

The chain joins TRBV14 to TRBJ1-2; D might be TRBD1 (5 bases). The length of the CDR3 is 14 residues. Trimming cost V 4 bases and J 8 bases, with 17 bases left between them. From germline, CDR1 is SGHDN and CDR2 FVKESK. The CDR3 sequence is CASSPSRQSAGYTF. CDR3 in DNA: TGTGCCAGCAGCCCGTCCCGACAGAGTGCGGGCTACACCTTC.

The V gene is TRBV2, the J gene TRBJ2-7; TRBD1 agrees at 11 bases. The CDR3 extends over 13 amino acids. Trimming took 8 bases from V and 7 from J; bases not matched to a gene: 7. Germline V gene data show CDR1 as SNHLY and CDR2 as FYNNEI. The CDR3 loop reads CASGGQGAGEQYF. The CDR3 bases are TGTGCCAGCGGAGGACAGGGGGCAGGGGAGCAGTACTTC.

This chain's CDR3 is CASSILSGGGQPQHF. In DNA, the CDR3 is TGTGCCAGTAGTATATTATCAGGGGGAGGACAGCCCCAGCATTTT. The J gene is TRBJ1-5, the V gene TRBV19, with TRBD1 matching over 7 bases. V trimming: 2 bases; J trimming: 7 bases; junction bases outside the gene matches: 8. The germline CDR1 and CDR2 sequences are LNHDA and SQIVND (reference sequence). The CDR3 has 15 residues.

This chain joins TRBV11-3 and TRBJ2-1, with 11 bases aligning to TRBD2. The CDR3 is 17 residues long. After removal of 5 bases from V and 0 bases from J, the junction contained 6 bases not matched to a gene. Per the germline V gene, CDR1 is SGHNT and CDR2 is YENEEA. The CDR3 nucleotides are TGTGCCAGCAGCCTGACTAGCGGGGCTAGCTCCTACAATGAGCAGTTCTTC. This gives the protein CASSLTSGASSYNEQFF.

The rearrangement uses TRBV27 and TRBJ2-7; 7 bases agree with TRBD1. Germline CDR1 reads MNHEY; CDR2 reads SMNVEV (reference sequence). V was pared by 5 bases and J by 0 bases, with 7 bases of the junction left unmatched. CDR3 length: 15 amino acids. The DNA for the CDR3 is TGTGCCAGCAGTCGGGGACAGCGGATCTCCTACGAGCAGTACTTC. This sequence encodes CASSRGQRISYEQYF.

This chain connects TRBV5-1 to TRBJ2-1; tentatively, D is TRBD2 (5 bases). The V and J ends lost 2 bases and 2 bases respectively, with 8 bases between them. The CDR3 sequence is 14 residues long. Germline CDR1 SGHRS, CDR2 YFSETQ. In DNA, the CDR3 is TGCGCCAGCAGCTTCCAGCGGACCTACAATGAGCAGTTCTTC. Its translation is CASSFQRTYNEQFF. Supplemented by reference TRBV5-1 and TRBJ2-1, the full variable domain reads KAGVTQTPRYLIKTRGQQVTLSCSPISGHRSVSWYQQTPGQGLQFLFEYFSETQRNKGNFPGRFSGRQFSNSRSEMNVSTLELGDSALYLCASSFQRTYNEQFFGPGTRLTVL.

Turning to this clone: Within the sample, other DNA sequences also encode this same CDR3. The CDR3 bases are TGCGCCAGCAGCGGTGGCGGGGGGCGGGAGACCCAGTACTTC. As protein: CASSGGGGRETQYF. This rearrangement joins TRBV5-1 to TRBJ2-5; 8 bases align to TRBD2. V dropped 4 bases and J dropped 5; count of bases not matched to a gene: 7. Germline loops: CDR1 SGHRS, CDR2 YFSETQ. The CDR3 is 14 amino acids.